This T cell receptor beta chain was captured by sequencing in a study of cytomegalovirus exposure and HLA in healthy donors. The study ran its PCR with 60 Vbeta and 13 Jbeta primers. TCRdb keeps only in-frame clones here, not all; method: immunoSEQ multiplex PCR. This table has roughly 150,000 clones, over 80% appearing once. Points from the study as a whole: Trimming of TCR beta V- and J-genes showed a link, identified in a later analysis, to a missense DCLRE1C variant. Only CMV serostatus was available as immune exposure information. In vitro checks showed that a few CMV-associated chains really do target CMV antigens.

In the case of this clone: Antigen specificity is unknown.

This sequence originates from a girl between 5 and 17 years old in good health and CMV-seropositive. The sequenced sample was PBMCs.

CDR3 amino acids: CSFRGGDRGSTDTQYF. CDR3 nucleotide sequence: TGCAGTTTTCGAGGGGGAGACAGGGGAAGCACAGATACGCAGTATTTT. V and J are TRBV29-1 and TRBJ2-3; 8 bases are shared with TRBD1. CDR3 length: 16 amino acids. Germline V gene data show CDR1 as SQVTM and CDR2 as ANQGSEA.